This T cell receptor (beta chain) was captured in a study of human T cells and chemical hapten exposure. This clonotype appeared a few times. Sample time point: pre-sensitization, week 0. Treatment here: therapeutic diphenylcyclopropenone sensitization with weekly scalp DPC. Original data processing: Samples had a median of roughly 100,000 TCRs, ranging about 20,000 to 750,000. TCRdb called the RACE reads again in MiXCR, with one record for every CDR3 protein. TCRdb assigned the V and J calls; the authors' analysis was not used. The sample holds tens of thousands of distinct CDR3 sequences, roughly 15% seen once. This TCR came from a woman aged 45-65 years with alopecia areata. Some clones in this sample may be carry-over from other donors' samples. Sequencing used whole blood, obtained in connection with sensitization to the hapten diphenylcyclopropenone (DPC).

This CDR3 reads CSGGDRGPYEQYF. CDR3 nucleotide sequence: TGCAGCGGAGGGGACAGGGGCCCCTACGAGCAGTACTTC. The V and J genes are TRBV29-1 and TRBJ2-7; 10 nucleotides align to TRBD1. The CDR3 totals 13 residues. Trimming cost V 7 bases and J 2 bases; bases outside gene matches: 5. Germline CDR1 SQVTM, CDR2 ANQGSEA.